One and the same sample provided the 8 T cell receptor beta chains below, sequenced in a study of blood T cell repertoires in COVID-19. The data were produced by immunoSEQ multiplex PCR, yet TCRdb's version contains in-frame clones alone and is incomplete. Among around 140,000 clones, 75% to 90% were seen once, and the ten largest hold approximately 3.5%. The sequencing input was peripheral blood. All receptors derive from a man between 65 and 80 years old who had recovered from COVID-19.

The chain combines TRBV30 with TRBJ2-2, with TRBD2 as a possible D gene (6 bases). Germline CDR1 is GTSNPN and CDR2 is SVGIG (reference sequence). The CDR3 runs 13 residues. The V gene lost 3 bases and the J gene lost 8 bases, with 13 bases spanning the gap. The CDR3 loop reads CAWSSGVGGELFF. CDR3 coding DNA: TGTGCCTGGAGCTCGGGAGTCGGAGGGGAGCTGTTTTTT.

The chain employs TRBV27 and TRBJ2-1; 11 bases line up with TRBD1. Trimming took 5 bases from V and 9 from J; bases not matched to a gene: 12. The CDR3 covers 16 residues. Germline V gene sequence: CDR1 MNHEY, CDR2 SMNVEV (reference sequence). The CDR3 loop is CASSQIAGTGGGEQFF. CDR3 sequence (DNA): TGTGCCAGCAGTCAAATTGCCGGGACAGGGGGAGGTGAGCAGTTCTTC.

The chain links TRBV9 to TRBJ2-3, with 7 bases matching TRBD2. Per the germline V gene, CDR1 is SGDLS and CDR2 is YYNGEE. CDR3 length equals 15 residues. V shed 0 bases, J shed 4 bases, and the junction held 5 bases outside the gene matches. The CDR3 coding sequence is TGTGCCAGCAGCGTAGGACGACTAGCAGCAGATACGCAGTATTTT. This codes for CASSVGRLAADTQYF. The whole variable domain, remainder taken from reference TRBV9 and TRBJ2-3, is DSGVTQTPKHLITATGQRVTLRCSPRSGDLSVYWYQQSLDQGLQFLIQYYNGEERAKGNILERFSAQQFPDLHSELNLSSLELGDSALYFCASSVGRLAADTQYFGPGTRLTVL.

The chain has TRBV27 and TRBJ1-1, with D possibly matching TRBD1 (6 bases). V dropped 2 bases and J dropped 6 bases, with 13 bases sitting between them. In germline, CDR1 is MNHEY, CDR2 SMNVEV (reference sequence). This CDR3 has 14 residues. The CDR3, as DNA: TGTGCCAGCAGTTTAGCAGGGGTAGGGGCTGAAGCTTTCTTT. Translating gives CASSLAGVGAEAFF.

The chain has TRBV19 and TRBJ1-4, with 8 positions matching TRBD1. The V segment lost 7 bases and the J segment 7 bases; nucleotides outside the gene matches: 5. The CDR3 covers 13 residues. Per the germline V gene, CDR1 is LNHDA and CDR2 is SQIVND (reference sequence). CDR3 sequence reads: CASMDRAGEKLFF. The CDR3 DNA reads TGTGCCAGTATGGACAGGGCTGGTGAAAAACTGTTTTTT.

The chain employs TRBV19 and TRBJ2-4; D gene uncertain. The V gene lost 2 bases and the J gene lost 1 base, with 12 bases spanning the gap. The CDR3 totals 16 residues. Germline V CDR1 and CDR2: LNHDA, SQIVND (reference sequence). DNA for the CDR3: TGTGCCAGTAGTATACCCGGGTTTGTGGCCAAAAACATTCAGTACTTC. Protein sequence: CASSIPGFVAKNIQYF. Drawing the rest from reference TRBV19 and TRBJ2-4, the complete variable domain is DGGITQSPKYLFRKEGQNVTLSCEQNLNHDAMYWYRQDPGQGLRLIYYSQIVNDFQKGDIAEGYSVSREKKESFPLTVTSAQKNPTAFYLCASSIPGFVAKNIQYFGAGTRLSVL.

The chain recombines TRBV3-1 (or the pseudogene TRBV3-2) with TRBJ1-2; TRBD1 agrees at 7 bases. Germline V lookup: CDR1 LGHDT, CDR2 YNNKEL (reference sequence). J was trimmed by 8 bases and V by 5 bases; bases with no gene match: 11. CDR3 size: 14 residues. The CDR3 DNA follows: TGTGCCAGCAGCTTCACCGGGACAGAGCGAGGCTACACCTTC. Protein sequence: CASSFTGTERGYTF.

The chain is built from TRBV18 and TRBJ1-1; 7 positions match TRBD1. The CDR3 contains 13 residues. Germline CDR1 is KGHSH and CDR2 is LQKENI. Trimming took 4 bases from V and 3 from J; bases not matched to a gene: 2. As DNA, the CDR3 is TGTGCCAGCTCACATGACAGGGACACTGAAGCTTTCTTT. Translating it yields CASSHDRDTEAFF.